The clone carrying this TCR beta chain was detected a few times. The CDR3 loop spans 17 amino acids. Germline V gene data show CDR1 as MNHEY and CDR2 as SVGEGT. J was trimmed by 3 bases and V by 2 bases; bases with no gene match: 9. These data come from a study of blood T cells in healthy people across ages. Then a second PCR, running roughly 6 to 11 cycles, was carried out with a sample-barcoded 5' primer and a J-beta primer mix. TCRdb re-derived calls from the 5' RACE reads in MiXCR, one entry per CDR3 protein. The data contain roughly 700,000 distinct CDR3 sequences, about 30% of them seen just once; the ten biggest clones take up approximately 15%.

The chain couples TRBV6-2 or TRBV6-3 to TRBJ2-2; TRBD2 matches 7 bases. What was sequenced was blood. The sequence derives from a woman older than 75 in good health. This chain's CDR3 is CASSYSLGGADTGELFF. CDR3 bases: TGTGCCAGCAGTTACAGCTTGGGAGGGGCGGACACCGGGGAGCTGTTTTTT.